The clone carrying this TCR beta chain appeared once. Method: immunoSEQ multiplex PCR; TCRdb's copy keeps in-frame clones and lacks some. The table has about 110,000 clones, 80% to 95% seen once. This specimen belongs to a study of PD-L1 blockade in urothelial cancer. Time point here: peripheral blood 6 weeks after treatment start. Germline V gene sequence: CDR1 ENHRY, CDR2 SYGVKD. The CDR3 covers 13 residues. V was shortened by 6 bases and J by 6 bases, with 15 bases between the two germline ends. The sequencing used PBMCs, collected around atezolizumab (anti-PD-L1) treatment. This clonotype was obtained from a man in his 60s with urothelial cancer. The V gene is TRBV10-3, the J gene TRBJ2-7, with a weak D call TRBD1 (6 bases). DNA of the CDR3: TGTGCCATCAGCCCCCGGGACATGGGCGAGCAGTACTTC. Translating gives CAISPRDMGEQYF.